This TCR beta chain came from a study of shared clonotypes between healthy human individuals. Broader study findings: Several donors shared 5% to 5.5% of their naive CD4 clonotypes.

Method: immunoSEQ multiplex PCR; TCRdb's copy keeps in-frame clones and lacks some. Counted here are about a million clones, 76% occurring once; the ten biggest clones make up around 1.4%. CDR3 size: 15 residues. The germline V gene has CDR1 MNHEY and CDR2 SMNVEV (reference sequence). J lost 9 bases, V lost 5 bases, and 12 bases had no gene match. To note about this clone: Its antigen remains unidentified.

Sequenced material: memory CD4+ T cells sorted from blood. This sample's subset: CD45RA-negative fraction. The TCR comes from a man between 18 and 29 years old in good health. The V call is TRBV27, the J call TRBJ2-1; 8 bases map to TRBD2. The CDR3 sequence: CASSPRAGVWGEQFF. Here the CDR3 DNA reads TGTGCCAGCAGTCCCAGAGCGGGGGTATGGGGTGAGCAGTTCTTC.